The 8 T cell receptor beta chains given below trace back to one sample, sequenced in a study of blood T cell repertoires in COVID-19. Data came from immunoSEQ multiplex PCR; TCRdb stores just in-frame clones and leaves some out. The sample records roughly 110,000 clones, approximately 80% being singletons. Sequencing was carried out using peripheral blood. The receptor set was obtained from an elderly man with COVID-19, enrolled during active disease.

The rearrangement joins TRBV7-2 to TRBJ2-7; 7 bases map to TRBD1. The germline CDR1 and CDR2 sequences are SGHTA and FQGNSA. The CDR3 contains 13 residues. Germline trimming cut 5 bases from V and 4 bases from J; bases unmatched to any gene: 5. The CDR3 sequence: CASSPQQGYEQYF. The DNA for the CDR3 is TGTGCCAGCAGCCCCCAACAGGGGTACGAGCAGTACTTC.

This clone was seen just once. The rearrangement uses TRBV28 and TRBJ1-2; D gene uncertain. Germline CDR1 is MDHEN and CDR2 is SYDVKM. V was clipped by 4 bases and J by 7 bases, with 19 bases between them. The CDR3 runs 15 residues. CDR3 amino acids: CASSSPGGLGSGYTF. The CDR3 bases are TGTGCCAGCAGTTCCCCAGGAGGGCTCGGCTCTGGCTACACCTTC.

The chain links TRBV12-5 to TRBJ2-1; 14 nucleotides line up with TRBD2. Germline CDR1 and CDR2: LGHNT and FRNRAP. This CDR3 comprises 15 residues. V trimming: 6 bases; J trimming: 9 bases; junction bases outside the gene matches: 7. CDR3 nucleotide sequence: TGTGCTAGTGGCATGACTAGCGGGAGGGGTAGTGAGCAGTTCTTC. The encoded protein is CASGMTSGRGSEQFF.

This chain uses TRBV7-2 with TRBJ2-5; 13 bases align to TRBD2. The junction had 6 bases not matched to a gene; V was cut back by 3 bases and J by 2 bases. The CDR3 length is 17 residues. Germline CDR1 SGHTA, CDR2 FQGNSA. This CDR3 reads CASSFGLAGVSQETQYF. Here the CDR3 DNA reads TGTGCCAGCAGCTTCGGACTAGCGGGGGTTTCGCAAGAGACCCAGTACTTC. The variable domain in full, with the rest retrieved from reference TRBV7-2 and TRBJ2-5, is GAGVSQSPSNKVTEKGKDVELRCDPISGHTALYWYRQSLGQGLEFLIYFQGNSAPDKSGLPSDRFSAERTGGSVSTLTIQRTQQEDSAVYLCASSFGLAGVSQETQYFGPGTRLLVL.

CDR3 DNA sequence: TGTGCCATGGGGACAGGGAGTAATTACGAGCAGTACTTC. This sequence encodes CAMGTGSNYEQYF. The V call is TRBV5-4, the J call TRBJ2-7, with 9 bases matching TRBD1. J lost 4 bases, V lost 9 bases, and 8 bases had no gene match. CDR3 size: 13 residues. Germline V lookup: CDR1 SGHNT, CDR2 YYREEE (reference sequence).

The CDR3 nucleotides read TGTGCCAGCAGCTTAGGGGAGACTGGGTATGAGCAGTTCTTC. The encoded protein is CASSLGETGYEQFF. The chain employs TRBV7-8 and TRBJ2-1, with D possibly being TRBD2 (5 bases). V was clipped by 1 base and J by 8 bases, with 12 bases between them. Germline CDR1 SGHVS, CDR2 FQNEAQ. This CDR3 is built from 14 residues.

V usage is TRBV7-9 and J usage is TRBJ2-7; D not certain. The germline V gene has CDR1 SEHNR and CDR2 FQNEAQ (reference sequence). This CDR3 contains 13 residues. V was shortened by 7 bases and J by 1 base, with 11 bases between the two germline ends. The CDR3 sequence is CASTPGFSYEQYF. CDR3 bases: TGTGCCAGCACCCCCGGGTTTTCCTACGAGCAGTACTTC.

V usage is TRBV3-1 (or the pseudogene TRBV3-2) and J usage is TRBJ2-7; no clear D gene. The CDR3 has 12 residues. V lost 3 bases and J 6 bases, leaving 9 bases between the germline ends. The V gene's germline CDR1 is LGHDT and CDR2 YNNKEL (reference sequence). CDR3 loop: CASSHPFSEQYF. CDR3 nucleotides: TGTGCCAGCAGCCACCCCTTCAGCGAGCAGTACTTC.